Listed here are 6 T cell receptor beta chains from one sample, sequenced in a study of blood T cell repertoires in COVID-19. Profiling relied on immunoSEQ multiplex PCR, and the TCRdb table lists in-frame clones only, not all of them. Of under 75,000 clones listed, almost 85% are singletons. Material: peripheral blood. The receptors derive from a man aged 60 to 75 with COVID-19, enrolled during active disease.

The chain recombines TRBV5-1 with TRBJ2-1; TRBD2 matches at 7 bases. The J segment lost 7 bases and the V segment lost 1 base, leaving 11 bases of the junction unmatched. This CDR3 is built from 16 residues. Germline V gives CDR1 SGHRS, CDR2 YFSETQ. The CDR3 protein is CASSLLAAPGTNEQFF. Written as DNA, the CDR3 is TGCGCCAGCAGCTTGCTAGCGGCACCGGGCACAAATGAGCAGTTCTTC.

This clone qualifies as medium-sized. The chain carries TRBV2 and TRBJ1-5; 8 nucleotides match TRBD1. The CDR3 covers 16 residues. Germline lookup yields CDR1 SNHLY and CDR2 FYNNEI. The ends lost 4 bases at V and 0 bases at J; junction bases unmatched: 5. The CDR3 bases are TGTGCCAGCAGTGCGGGACAGGAGGGTAGCAATCAGCCCCAGCATTTT. This encodes CASSAGQEGSNQPQHF.

The sample holds a few counts of this clone. At the DNA level, this CDR3 is encoded by other sequences in the same sample as well. The genes are TRBV19 and TRBJ1-5, with no clear D. The length of the CDR3 is 13 residues. The V gene lost 0 bases and the J gene lost 5 bases, with 5 bases spanning the gap. The V gene's germline CDR1 is LNHDA and CDR2 SQIVND (reference sequence). The CDR3 region has the DNA TGTGCCAGTAGTATAGATCAGGATCAGCCCCAGCATTTT. It yields the protein CASSIDQDQPQHF.

This clone was seen just once. The rearrangement uses TRBV28 and TRBJ1-2, with 8 bases identical to TRBD1. V lost 6 bases, J lost 4 bases, and 10 bases stayed unmatched. Germline V gene data show CDR1 as MDHEN and CDR2 as SYDVKM. The length of the CDR3 is 15 residues. CDR3 protein: CASRVQGADGYGYTF. The CDR3 DNA is TGTGCCAGCAGAGTCCAGGGGGCAGATGGCTATGGCTACACCTTC.

On this clone itself: At one end the junction does not follow the germline gene, possibly because of a read error. The chain joins TRBV6-5 to TRBJ2-7; 8 nucleotides align to TRBD1. Per germline, CDR1 MNHEY and CDR2 SVGAGI. The CDR3 runs to 14 residues. CDR3 loop: CAGSTQGADYEQYF. The CDR3 nucleotides read TGTGCCGGCAGTACCCAGGGGGCAGATTACGAGCAGTACTTC.

In this sample, this clone turned up once. V and J are TRBV12-5 and TRBJ1-3, with 7 nucleotides matching TRBD1. Germline V gene data show CDR1 as LGHNT and CDR2 as FRNRAP. V was clipped by 7 bases and J by 1 base; unmatched bases: 4. CDR3 length: 14 residues. CDR3 DNA: TGTGCTAGTGTTGAACAGGGGTCTGGAAACACCATATATTTT. Its translation: CASVEQGSGNTIYF.